This TCR beta chain stems from a study of CD8 T cells in Susac syndrome. Trimming pared 0 bases from V and 7 bases from J, leaving 17 bases between. Per the germline V gene, CDR1 is SGDLS and CDR2 is YYNGEE. The CDR3 contains 16 residues. On this clonotype itself: Its specificity is unknown.

Study-wide results and limits: In total CD8+ repertoires, around 15 Susac-specific public clones were detected, and CD8+ TEMRA repertoires contained roughly five.

An amount of RNA that ranged from roughly 0.5 to 1 ug was reverse transcribed with random hexamers. Multiplex immunoSEQ PCR targeted 54 Vbeta and 13 Jbeta TCR beta segments. One entry per CDR3 protein, called by TCRdb with MiXCR from the immunoSEQ multiplex PCR reads. The sample holds approximately 190,000 distinct CDR3 sequences, 95% seen once. From blood CD8+ and CD4+ T cells, TCR beta sequences were generated. Negative isolation was used for CD8+ and CD4+ T cells, and FACS enrichment was applied to TEMRA cells. The sequenced material came from CD8+ T cells from PBMCs. This chain connects TRBV9 to TRBJ2-1; D is possibly TRBD2 (6 bases). This receptor was taken from a human donor with Susac syndrome. The CDR3 DNA reads TGTGCCAGCAGCGTAGGGTCGGGAGTGGGGTCTAATGAGCAGTTCTTC. Residues: CASSVGSGVGSNEQFF.